Each of the 31 T cell receptor beta chains below was sequenced from the same sample in a study of shared clonotypes between healthy human individuals. Sequencing was performed with immunoSEQ multiplex PCR; in TCRdb, only in-frame clones are kept and a portion is missing. The sample holds millions of clones, more than 90% seen once. The sample taken for sequencing was naive CD4+ T cells sorted from blood. The sample's subset: CD45RA+ positively selected. Every receptor here comes from a man between 18 and 35 years old in good health.

This chain links TRBV14 with TRBJ2-5, with D maybe TRBD1 (5 bases). This CDR3 has 17 amino acids. Germline values: CDR1 SGHDN, CDR2 FVKESK. V was trimmed by 1 base and J by 2 bases, leaving 17 bases between them. CDR3 sequence: CASSQVRRVDGQETQYF. CDR3 in DNA: TGTGCCAGCAGCCAAGTACGCAGGGTAGATGGTCAAGAGACCCAGTACTTC. Combining the CDR3 with reference TRBV14 and TRBJ2-5 gives the whole variable domain EAGVTQFPSHSVIEKGQTVTLRCDPISGHDNLYWYRRVMGKEIKFLLHFVKESKQDESGMPNNRFLAERTGGTYSTLKVQPAELEDSGVYFCASSQVRRVDGQETQYFGPGTRLLVL.

As regards this clone: This specimen includes other DNA sequences encoding the same CDR3. The CDR3 is CASSLVSSYEQYF. DNA for the CDR3: TGTGCCAGCAGCTTAGTAAGCTCCTACGAGCAGTACTTC. This rearrangement joins TRBV7-2 to TRBJ2-7, with unresolved D. This CDR3 comprises 13 residues. The V gene lost 1 base and the J gene lost 0 bases, with 4 bases spanning the gap. Germline V gene data show CDR1 as SGHTA and CDR2 as FQGNSA.

This sequence joins TRBV6-4 and TRBJ1-4; TRBD1 matches 7 bases. The CDR3 consists of 15 residues. J was trimmed by 4 bases and V by 4 bases; bases with no gene match: 6. Germline CDR1 MRHNA, CDR2 SNTAGT. The CDR3 nucleotides are TGTGCCAGCAGTGCCCTGGGGACAGTTAATGAAAAACTGTTTTTT. It specifies CASSALGTVNEKLFF.

The chain has TRBV30 and TRBJ1-4; maybe TRBD1 (5 bases). V was pared by 0 bases and J by 8 bases, with 13 bases between. The CDR3 extends over 14 amino acids. CDR1 is GTSNPN and CDR2 is SVGIG in the germline V gene (reference sequence). CDR3 bases: TGTGCCTGGAGTGTTGTCGGGGGGAGCGAAAAACTGTTTTTT. Translating it yields CAWSVVGGSEKLFF.

This chain joins TRBV4-2 and TRBJ1-2; D gene ambiguous. Per the germline V gene, CDR1 is LGHNA and CDR2 is YNFKEQ. This CDR3 spans 15 amino acids. With 0 bases removed from V and 5 bases from J, the gap between germline ends came to 13 bases. CDR3 nucleotides: TGTGCCAGCAGCCAAGACCCCACAGCCGATTATGGCTACACCTTC. Protein: CASSQDPTADYGYTF.

The chain uses TRBV25-1 and TRBJ2-1, with 8 bases identical to TRBD2. Germline CDR1 MGHDK, CDR2 SYGVNS. CDR3 size: 16 residues. The V and J ends lost 2 bases and 8 bases, in that order; junction bases with no gene match: 11. The CDR3 sequence is CASSEPGRAIVDEQFF. The DNA of the CDR3 is TGTGCCAGCAGTGAACCCGGGAGGGCCATTGTGGATGAGCAGTTCTTC. The full variable domain, its missing parts supplied by reference TRBV25-1 and TRBJ2-1, is EADIYQTPRYLVIGTGKKITLECSQTMGHDKMYWYQQDPGMELHLIHYSYGVNSTEKGDLSSESTVSRIRTEHFPLTLESARPSHTSQYLCASSEPGRAIVDEQFFGPGTRLTVL.

This chain links TRBV5-6 with TRBJ1-1; 8 bases agree with TRBD1. The V segment lost 4 bases and the J segment 3 bases; nucleotides outside the gene matches: 5. The CDR3 length is 14 residues. The germline V gene has CDR1 SGHDT and CDR2 YYEEEE. DNA for the CDR3: TGTGCCAGCAGCGAGACAGGGGTGGACACTGAAGCTTTCTTT. This gives the protein CASSETGVDTEAFF.

J is TRBJ2-2 and V is TRBV6-1; 8 bases map to TRBD1. Germline CDR1 reads MNHNS; CDR2 reads SASEGT. Trimming cost V 6 bases and J 5 bases; bases outside gene matches: 8. The CDR3 length is 15 residues. The DNA for the CDR3 is TGTGCCAGCAGGGGGACAGGTGGCAGGACCGGGGAGCTGTTTTTT. This encodes CASRGTGGRTGELFF.

This sequence joins TRBV15 and TRBJ2-5; D unclear. This CDR3 has 15 residues. Germline V gene data show CDR1 as LNHNV and CDR2 as YYDKDF (reference sequence). V was pared by 0 bases and J by 0 bases, with 8 bases between. CDR3 DNA: TGTGCCACCAGCAGAGATCCCAGGTACCAAGAGACCCAGTACTTC. It is translated as CATSRDPRYQETQYF. Supplemented by reference TRBV15 and TRBJ2-5, the full variable domain reads DAMVIQNPRYQVTQFGKPVTLSCSQTLNHNVMYWYQQKSSQAPKLLFHYYDKDFNNEADTPDNFQSRRPNTSFCFLDIRSPGLGDTAMYLCATSRDPRYQETQYFGPGTRLLVL.

V gene TRBV5-1 combines with J gene TRBJ2-7; 9 bases line up with TRBD1. The ends lost 4 bases at V and 6 bases at J; junction bases unmatched: 5. The CDR3 spans 13 residues. Germline-derived CDR1 and CDR2 are SGHRS and YFSETQ. This chain's CDR3 is CASSPGTGTEQYF. DNA of the CDR3: TGCGCCAGCAGCCCCGGGACAGGGACCGAGCAGTACTTC. Supplemented by reference TRBV5-1 and TRBJ2-7, the full variable domain reads KAGVTQTPRYLIKTRGQQVTLSCSPISGHRSVSWYQQTPGQGLQFLFEYFSETQRNKGNFPGRFSGRQFSNSRSEMNVSTLELGDSALYLCASSPGTGTEQYFGPGTRLTVT.

The genes are TRBV6-1 and TRBJ1-1, with TRBD1 as a possible D gene (5 bases). CDR1 is MNHNS and CDR2 is SASEGT in the germline V gene. Trimming pared 7 bases from V and 5 bases from J, leaving 14 bases between. The CDR3 spans 13 residues. The CDR3 loop reads CASKGRDYTEAFF. The CDR3 DNA sequence: TGTGCCAGCAAGGGCAGGGATTATACTGAAGCTTTCTTT.

V gene TRBV10-2 combines with J gene TRBJ2-7; 9 nucleotides match TRBD1. CDR3 length: 14 residues. Germline V gene data show CDR1 as WSHSY and CDR2 as SAAADI. After removal of 8 bases from V and 3 bases from J, the junction contained 8 bases not matched to a gene. The CDR3 reads CASRQRTGDYEQYF. The CDR3 DNA is TGCGCCAGCCGCCAGAGGACAGGGGACTACGAGCAGTACTTC.

CDR3 DNA: TGTGCCAGCAGTAAAGGGAATACAGGGACGGGTCAGCCCCAGCATTTT. Protein product: CASSKGNTGTGQPQHF. V and J are TRBV2 and TRBJ1-5; D is possibly TRBD1 (6 bases). The CDR3 is 16 residues long. V lost 5 bases, J lost 6 bases, and 20 bases lay in between. Germline V gives CDR1 SNHLY, CDR2 FYNNEI.

This rearrangement joins TRBV10-3 to TRBJ1-2, with D perhaps matching TRBD1 (5 bases). Trimming stripped 2 bases from V and 4 bases from J, with 11 bases between. There are 14 residues in the CDR3. Germline lookup yields CDR1 ENHRY and CDR2 SYGVKD. This chain's CDR3 is CAISEGGRAYGYTF. The CDR3 region has the DNA TGTGCCATCAGTGAGGGGGGAAGGGCCTATGGCTACACCTTC.

The J gene is TRBJ2-2, the V gene TRBV11-2, with D possibly matching TRBD2 (5 bases). The V end lost 4 bases, the J end lost 7 bases, and 10 bases lay between the germline ends. The CDR3 runs to 13 residues. CDR1 and CDR2 from the germline V gene are SGHAT and FQNNGV. The CDR3 nucleotides are TGTGCCAGCAGCTCGGTCGGGGTCGGGGAGCTGTTTTTT. Its protein product is CASSSVGVGELFF.

The chain is built from TRBV10-1 and TRBJ1-5, with D tentatively TRBD1 (5 bases). V gave up 6 bases and J gave up 5 bases, with 11 bases separating them. The germline gives CDR1 WNHNN, CDR2 SYGVQD (reference sequence). The CDR3 extends over 13 amino acids. CDR3 region: CASSRDWDQPQHF. DNA for the CDR3: TGCGCCAGCAGCAGGGATTGGGATCAGCCCCAGCATTTT.

V usage is TRBV14 and J usage is TRBJ2-2; 7 bases are shared with TRBD1. This CDR3 has 12 amino acids. V lost 0 bases to trimming and J lost 14 bases; unmatched junction nucleotides: 3. Germline values: CDR1 SGHDN, CDR2 FVKESK. CDR3 sequence reads: CASSQDRGKLFF. As DNA, the CDR3 is TGTGCCAGCAGCCAAGACAGGGGGAAACTGTTTTTT.

V usage is TRBV5-1 and J usage is TRBJ2-5; 7 bases are a match to TRBD1. CDR3 length: 14 amino acids. V was clipped by 5 bases and J by 4 bases; unmatched bases: 8. In germline, CDR1 is SGHRS, CDR2 YFSETQ. CDR3: CASRTQGSSETQYF. Here the CDR3 DNA reads TGCGCCAGCAGAACACAGGGGTCGTCAGAGACCCAGTACTTC.

The chain joins TRBV10-3 to TRBJ2-3; 13 positions agree with TRBD2. From germline, CDR1 is ENHRY and CDR2 SYGVKD. This CDR3 contains 16 residues. With V trimmed by 4 bases and J by 2 bases, 3 bases remained unmatched. CDR3 protein: CAISGGLAGTTDTQYF. In DNA, the CDR3 is TGTGCCATCAGTGGGGGACTAGCGGGAACCACAGATACGCAGTATTTT.

The chain joins TRBV28 to TRBJ2-5; 9 nucleotides line up with TRBD2. This CDR3 spans 16 amino acids. V shed 5 bases, J shed 0 bases, and the junction held 7 bases outside the gene matches. Germline CDR1 is MDHEN and CDR2 is SYDVKM. CDR3 sequence (DNA): TGTGCCAGCAGTCCCGTAGCGGGGGCGTACCAAGAGACCCAGTACTTC. The encoded protein is CASSPVAGAYQETQYF.

This rearrangement joins TRBV18 to TRBJ2-7, with D unresolved. Per germline, CDR1 KGHSH and CDR2 LQKENI. This CDR3 has 15 residues. V was shortened by 1 base and J by 2 bases, with 12 bases between the two germline ends. DNA for the CDR3: TGTGCCAGCTCACCACAAACGGCTGGGACCTACGAGCAGTACTTC. Translated: CASSPQTAGTYEQYF.

This clone was seen only once. The rearrangement links TRBV5-1 to TRBJ2-2; TRBD1 agrees at 8 bases. The length of the CDR3 is 17 residues. Germline V gene data show CDR1 as SGHRS and CDR2 as YFSETQ. J gave up 6 bases and V 1 base, and 11 bases lay outside the gene matches. Written as DNA, the CDR3 is TGCGCCAGCAGCTTGTCAGGGGGCACGTGGACCCCCGGGGAGCTGTTTTTT. Translated, it gives CASSLSGGTWTPGELFF.

The chain employs TRBV5-8 and TRBJ2-7, with D perhaps TRBD1 (6 bases). The CDR3 totals 15 residues. V was cut by 3 bases and J by 0 bases, with 13 bases left in between. Germline lookup yields CDR1 SGHTS and CDR2 YDEGEE. In nucleotides, the CDR3 is TGTGCCAGCAGCTCTGACCCAGGGGCCTCCTACGAGCAGTACTTC. It encodes CASSSDPGASYEQYF.

The gene calls are TRBV6-1 and TRBJ2-2; D call uncertain. Germline V gene data show CDR1 as MNHNS and CDR2 as SASEGT. There are 14 residues in the CDR3. V lost 7 bases, J lost 2 bases, and 11 bases lay in between. This CDR3 is CASIWSVNTGELFF. The CDR3 nucleotides read TGTGCCAGCATCTGGTCAGTAAACACCGGGGAGCTGTTTTTT.

This chain links TRBV30 with TRBJ2-2, with 10 bases matching TRBD2. Germline values: CDR1 GTSNPN, CDR2 SVGIG (reference sequence). V dropped 5 bases and J dropped 6; count of bases not matched to a gene: 0. This CDR3 has 12 amino acids. DNA for the CDR3: TGTGCCTGGGGACTAGCGGCCGGGGAGCTGTTTTTT. Translation: CAWGLAAGELFF.

Concerning this clone itself: Different DNA sequences within this sample yield the same CDR3. The rearrangement links TRBV5-1 to TRBJ2-1, with 8 bases aligning to TRBD2. V lost 2 bases to trimming and J lost 0 bases; unmatched junction nucleotides: 4. Germline V gene sequence: CDR1 SGHRS, CDR2 YFSETQ. The length of the CDR3 is 16 residues. As DNA, the CDR3 is TGCGCCAGCAGCTTAAGCGGGGGTAGCTCCTACAATGAGCAGTTCTTC. Amino acids: CASSLSGGSSYNEQFF.

The chain carries TRBV5-4 and TRBJ1-3; 7 bases are a match to TRBD1. The CDR3 consists of 14 residues. The trim removed 5 bases at V and 4 bases at J, leaving 6 bases unmatched. Germline-derived CDR1 and CDR2 are SGHNT and YYREEE (reference sequence). In nucleotides, the CDR3 is TGTGCCAGCAGGACACAGGGGAGCGGAAACACCATATATTTT. This encodes CASRTQGSGNTIYF. Looking up the rest from reference TRBV5-4 and TRBJ1-3 gives the full variable domain: ETGVTQSPTHLIKTRGQQVTLRCSSQSGHNTVSWYQQALGQGPQFIFQYYREEENGRGNFPPRFSGLQFPNYSSELNVNALELDDSALYLCASRTQGSGNTIYFGEGSWLTVV.

Concerning this clone itself: Other DNA variants within this sample encode the same CDR3. The chain has TRBV5-1 and TRBJ1-6; 8 nucleotides align to TRBD1. With V trimmed by 0 bases and J by 7 bases, 3 bases remained unmatched. CDR3 length: 15 amino acids. Germline V gene data show CDR1 as SGHRS and CDR2 as YFSETQ. Here the CDR3 reads CASSLGTGKNSPLHF. DNA of the CDR3: TGCGCCAGCAGCTTGGGGACAGGGAAGAATTCACCCCTCCACTTT.

Notes on this clone: The sample has other DNA sequences that encode this CDR3 too. V gene TRBV7-9 combines with J gene TRBJ2-3; D ambiguous. CDR1 and CDR2 (germline): SEHNR, FQNEAQ (reference sequence). Deletions cut 3 bases from V and 0 bases from J, with 4 bases between. The CDR3 totals 13 residues. This chain's CDR3 is CASSLDSTDTQYF. CDR3 nucleotides: TGTGCCAGCAGCTTGGACAGCACAGATACGCAGTATTTT.

This chain connects TRBV18 to TRBJ1-1; no clear D. Germline lookup yields CDR1 KGHSH and CDR2 LQKENI. The CDR3 covers 13 residues. V was trimmed by 3 bases and J by 3 bases, leaving 8 bases between them. CDR3 in DNA: TGTGCCAGCTCACCTACACTGTACACTGAAGCTTTCTTT. It is translated as CASSPTLYTEAFF. The whole variable domain, filled in from reference TRBV18 and TRBJ1-1, reads NAGVMQNPRHLVRRRGQEARLRCSPMKGHSHVYWYRQLPEEGLKFMVYLQKENIIDESGMPKERFSAEFPKEGPSILRIQQVVRGDSAAYFCASSPTLYTEAFFGQGTRLTVV.

Turning to this clone: The same CDR3 also results from other DNA sequences found in this sample. J is TRBJ1-2 and V is TRBV6-5; D gene unclear. The length of the CDR3 is 12 residues. Germline CDR1 MNHEY, CDR2 SVGAGI. The V end lost 0 bases, the J end lost 7 bases, and 6 bases lay between the germline ends. The CDR3 DNA sequence: TGTGCCAGCAGTTACTCAGGAGGTGGCTACACCTTC. It codes for CASSYSGGGYTF.